The next 5 T cell receptor beta chains were all read from a single sample in a study of cytomegalovirus exposure and HLA in healthy donors. The PCR was carried out with 60 Vbeta primers and 13 Jbeta primers. The data were produced by immunoSEQ multiplex PCR, yet TCRdb's version contains in-frame clones alone and is incomplete. The profile shows around 160,000 clones, 80% of them singletons. Sequences were obtained from PBMCs. Receptors originate from a man aged 18 to 30 in good health and CMV-seropositive.

J is TRBJ2-3 and V is TRBV5-1, with 10 bases lining up with TRBD2. The CDR3 extends over 15 amino acids. Germline-derived CDR1 and CDR2 are SGHRS and YFSETQ. Trimming removed 2 bases from V and 6 bases from J; junction bases left unmatched: 6. The DNA for the CDR3 is TGCGCCAGCAGCTTCAGCGGGGGGGGTTTGGATACGCAGTATTTT. This gives the protein CASSFSGGGLDTQYF.

The chain links TRBV6-5 to TRBJ2-7; D not certain. The CDR3 length is 15 residues. Deletions cut 3 bases from V and 0 bases from J, with 12 bases between. Germline-derived CDR1 and CDR2 are MNHEY and SVGAGI. CDR3 bases: TGTGCCAGCAGTTATAGCAGACGAAGCTCCTACGAGCAGTACTTC. This encodes CASSYSRRSSYEQYF.

The genes are TRBV4-3 and TRBJ2-7; 7 bases are a match to TRBD1. V trimming: 4 bases; J trimming: 2 bases; junction bases outside the gene matches: 14. The CDR3 is made up of 17 amino acids. The germline CDR1 and CDR2 sequences are LGHNA and YSLEER. CDR3 DNA sequence: TGCGCCAGCAGCCCATCCCAGGCCGGGACAGTCCCCTACGAGCAGTACTTC. Its translation: CASSPSQAGTVPYEQYF.

The V call is TRBV30, the J call TRBJ2-7, with TRBD2 identical over 8 bases. J lost 5 bases, V lost 1 base, and 4 bases had no gene match. This CDR3 region has 13 residues. The germline V gene encodes CDR1 GTSNPN and CDR2 SVGIG (reference sequence). CDR3 loop: CAWSAGLDDEQYF. The CDR3 DNA reads as TGTGCCTGGAGTGCGGGACTAGACGACGAGCAGTACTTC.

The chain joins TRBV27 to TRBJ1-2; a possible D gene is TRBD1 (6 bases). The germline CDR1 and CDR2 sequences are MNHEY and SMNVEV (reference sequence). The CDR3 extends over 12 amino acids. The V end lost 3 bases, the J end lost 10 bases, and 12 bases lay between the germline ends. DNA for the CDR3: TGTGCCAGCAGTTTTTTACAGGGACCCTACACCTTC. Protein: CASSFLQGPYTF.